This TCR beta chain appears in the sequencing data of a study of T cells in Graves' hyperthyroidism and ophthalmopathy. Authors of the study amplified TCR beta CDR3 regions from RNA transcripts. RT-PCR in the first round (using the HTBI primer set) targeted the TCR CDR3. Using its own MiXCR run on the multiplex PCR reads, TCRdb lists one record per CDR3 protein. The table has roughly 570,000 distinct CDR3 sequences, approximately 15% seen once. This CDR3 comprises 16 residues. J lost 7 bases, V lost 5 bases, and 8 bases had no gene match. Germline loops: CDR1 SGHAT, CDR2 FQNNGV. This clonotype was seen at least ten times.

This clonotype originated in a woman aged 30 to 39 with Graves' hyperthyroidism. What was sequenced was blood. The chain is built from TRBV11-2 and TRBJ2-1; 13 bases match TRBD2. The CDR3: CASSLRTSGSNNEQFF. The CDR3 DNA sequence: TGTGCCAGCAGCCTACGGACTAGCGGGAGTAATAATGAGCAGTTCTTC.